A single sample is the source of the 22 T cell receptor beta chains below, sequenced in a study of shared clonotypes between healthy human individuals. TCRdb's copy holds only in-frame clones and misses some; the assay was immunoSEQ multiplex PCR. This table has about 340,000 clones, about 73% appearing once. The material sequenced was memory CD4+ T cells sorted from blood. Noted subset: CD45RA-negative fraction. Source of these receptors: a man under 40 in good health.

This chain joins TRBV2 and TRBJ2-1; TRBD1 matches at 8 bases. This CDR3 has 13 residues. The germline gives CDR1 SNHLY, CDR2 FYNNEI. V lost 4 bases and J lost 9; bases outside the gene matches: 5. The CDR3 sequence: CASSVQGAGEQFF. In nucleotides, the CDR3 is TGTGCCAGCAGTGTTCAGGGGGCAGGTGAGCAGTTCTTC.

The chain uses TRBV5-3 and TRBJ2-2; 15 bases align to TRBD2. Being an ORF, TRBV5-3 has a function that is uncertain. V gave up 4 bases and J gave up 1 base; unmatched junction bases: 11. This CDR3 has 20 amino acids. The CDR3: CARSRPPPGLAGGNTGELFF. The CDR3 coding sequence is TGTGCCAGAAGCCGCCCACCCCCGGGACTAGCGGGAGGGAACACCGGGGAGCTGTTTTTT.

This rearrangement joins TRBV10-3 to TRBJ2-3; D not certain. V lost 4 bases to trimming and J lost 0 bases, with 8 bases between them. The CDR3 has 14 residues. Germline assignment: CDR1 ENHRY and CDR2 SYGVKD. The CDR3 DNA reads TGTGCCATCAGTGCCAAGACTAGCACAGATACGCAGTATTTT. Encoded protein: CAISAKTSTDTQYF.

DNA for the CDR3: TGTGCCTGGAGTTCCGGTTGGGAGACCCAGTACTTC. This translates into CAWSSGWETQYF. This chain connects TRBV30 to TRBJ2-5; D unclear. Per the germline V gene, CDR1 is GTSNPN and CDR2 is SVGIG (reference sequence). With 2 bases removed from V and 5 bases from J, the gap between germline ends came to 9 bases. There are 12 residues in the CDR3.

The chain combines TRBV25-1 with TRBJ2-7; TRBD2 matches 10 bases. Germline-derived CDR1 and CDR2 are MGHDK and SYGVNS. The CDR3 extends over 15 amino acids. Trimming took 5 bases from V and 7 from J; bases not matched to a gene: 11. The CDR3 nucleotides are TGTGCCAGCAGTAAGCTAGCGGGAGCTTTGGGGGAGCAGTACTTC. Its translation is CASSKLAGALGEQYF.

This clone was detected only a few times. CDR3 sequence: CASSEVGGGTYEQYF. CDR3 bases: TGTGCCAGCAGTGAAGTCGGAGGGGGTACCTACGAGCAGTACTTC. V usage is TRBV6-1 and J usage is TRBJ2-7; either TRBD1 or TRBD2 may supply D (6 bases each). The CDR3 extends over 15 amino acids. Looked up from germline, CDR1 is MNHNS and CDR2 is SASEGT. V lost 1 base, J lost 2 bases, and 12 bases lay in between.

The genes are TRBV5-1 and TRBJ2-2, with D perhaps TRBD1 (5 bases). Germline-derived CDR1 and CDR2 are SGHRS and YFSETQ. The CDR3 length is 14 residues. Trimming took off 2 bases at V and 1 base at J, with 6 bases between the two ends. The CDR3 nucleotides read TGCGCCAGCAGCTTTACAGGGAACACCGGGGAGCTGTTTTTT. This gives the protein CASSFTGNTGELFF.

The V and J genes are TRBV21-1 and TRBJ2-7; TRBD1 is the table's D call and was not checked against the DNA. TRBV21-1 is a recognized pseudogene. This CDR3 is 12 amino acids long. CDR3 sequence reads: CASLRGSYEQYF. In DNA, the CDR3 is TGTGCCAGCCTTAGGGGGTCCTACGAGCAGTACTTC.

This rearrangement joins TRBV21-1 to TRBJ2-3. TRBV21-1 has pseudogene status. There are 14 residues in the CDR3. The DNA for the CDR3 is TGTGCCAGCAGCCGGACGATTCGAATAGATACGCAGTATTTT. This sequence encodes CASSRTIRIDTQYF.

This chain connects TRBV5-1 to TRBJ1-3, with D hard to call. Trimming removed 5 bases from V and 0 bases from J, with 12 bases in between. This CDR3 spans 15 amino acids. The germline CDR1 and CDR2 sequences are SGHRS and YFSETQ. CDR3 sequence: CASREQARSGNTIYF. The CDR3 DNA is TGCGCCAGCAGGGAGCAGGCCCGCTCTGGAAACACCATATATTTT.

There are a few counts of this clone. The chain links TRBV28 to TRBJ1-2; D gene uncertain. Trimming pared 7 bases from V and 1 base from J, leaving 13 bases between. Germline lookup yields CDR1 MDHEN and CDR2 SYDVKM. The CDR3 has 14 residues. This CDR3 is CASNTADGNYGYTF. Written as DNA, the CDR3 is TGTGCCAGCAACACAGCGGACGGTAACTATGGCTACACCTTC.

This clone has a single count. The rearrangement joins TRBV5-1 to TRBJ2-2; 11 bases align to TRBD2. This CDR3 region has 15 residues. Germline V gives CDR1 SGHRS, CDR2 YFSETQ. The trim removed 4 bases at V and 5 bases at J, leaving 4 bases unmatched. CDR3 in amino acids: CASSLRTSGTGELFF. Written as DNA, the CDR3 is TGCGCCAGCAGCCTAAGGACTAGCGGGACCGGGGAGCTGTTTTTT. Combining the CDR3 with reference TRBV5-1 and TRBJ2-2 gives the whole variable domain KAGVTQTPRYLIKTRGQQVTLSCSPISGHRSVSWYQQTPGQGLQFLFEYFSETQRNKGNFPGRFSGRQFSNSRSEMNVSTLELGDSALYLCASSLRTSGTGELFFGEGSRLTVL.

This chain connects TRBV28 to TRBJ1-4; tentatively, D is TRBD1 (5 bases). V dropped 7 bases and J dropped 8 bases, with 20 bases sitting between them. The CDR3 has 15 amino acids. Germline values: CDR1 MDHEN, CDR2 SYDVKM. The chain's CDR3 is CASTSHRPLGEKLFF. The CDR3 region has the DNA TGTGCCAGCACCTCCCACAGGCCCCTTGGGGAAAAACTGTTTTTT.

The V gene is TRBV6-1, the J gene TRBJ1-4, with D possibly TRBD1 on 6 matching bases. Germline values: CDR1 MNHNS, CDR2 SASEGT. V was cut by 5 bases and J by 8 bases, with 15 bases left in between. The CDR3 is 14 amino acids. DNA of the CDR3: TGTGCCAGCAGTTCGTTCCGCGGGGGCGAAAAACTGTTTTTT. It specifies CASSSFRGGEKLFF.

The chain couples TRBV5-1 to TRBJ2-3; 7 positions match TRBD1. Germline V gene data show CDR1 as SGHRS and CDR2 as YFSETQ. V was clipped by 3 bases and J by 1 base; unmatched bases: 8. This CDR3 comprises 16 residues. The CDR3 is CASSSEATGGTDTQYF. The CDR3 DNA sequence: TGCGCCAGCAGCTCGGAAGCCACAGGGGGCACAGATACGCAGTATTTT.

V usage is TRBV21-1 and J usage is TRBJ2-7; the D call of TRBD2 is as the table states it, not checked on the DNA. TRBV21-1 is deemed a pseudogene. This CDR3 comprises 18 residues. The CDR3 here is CASSKALCLAGGCYEQYF. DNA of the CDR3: TGTGCCAGCAGCAAAGCCCTTTGTCTAGCGGGAGGCTGCTACGAGCAGTACTTC.

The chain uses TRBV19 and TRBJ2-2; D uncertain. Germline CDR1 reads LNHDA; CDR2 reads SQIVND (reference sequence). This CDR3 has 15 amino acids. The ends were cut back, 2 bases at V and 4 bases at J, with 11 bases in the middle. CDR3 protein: CASSILNRGTGELFF. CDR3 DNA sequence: TGTGCCAGTAGTATACTGAACCGCGGCACCGGGGAGCTGTTTTTT. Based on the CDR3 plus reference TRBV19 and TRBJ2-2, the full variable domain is DGGITQSPKYLFRKEGQNVTLSCEQNLNHDAMYWYRQDPGQGLRLIYYSQIVNDFQKGDIAEGYSVSREKKESFPLTVTSAQKNPTAFYLCASSILNRGTGELFFGEGSRLTVL.

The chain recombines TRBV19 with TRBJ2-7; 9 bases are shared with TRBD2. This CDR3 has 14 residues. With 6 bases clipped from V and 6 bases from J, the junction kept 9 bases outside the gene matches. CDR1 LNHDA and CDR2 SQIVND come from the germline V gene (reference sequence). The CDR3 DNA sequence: TGTGCCAGTAGACCCGGCGGGAGGGGTGGCGAGCAGTACTTC. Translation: CASRPGGRGGEQYF.

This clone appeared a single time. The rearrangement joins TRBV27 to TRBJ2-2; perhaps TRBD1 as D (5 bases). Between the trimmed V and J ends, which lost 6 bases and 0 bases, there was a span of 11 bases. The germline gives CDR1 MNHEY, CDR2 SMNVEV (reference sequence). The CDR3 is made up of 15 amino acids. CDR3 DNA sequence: TGTGCCAGCAGCCTGACAGACGCGAACACCGGGGAGCTGTTTTTT. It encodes CASSLTDANTGELFF.

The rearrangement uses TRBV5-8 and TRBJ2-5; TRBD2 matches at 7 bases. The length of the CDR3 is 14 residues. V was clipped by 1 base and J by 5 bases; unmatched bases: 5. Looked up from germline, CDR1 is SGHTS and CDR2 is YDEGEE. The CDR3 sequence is CASSLNWGGETQYF. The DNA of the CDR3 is TGTGCCAGCAGCTTGAATTGGGGGGGTGAGACCCAGTACTTC.

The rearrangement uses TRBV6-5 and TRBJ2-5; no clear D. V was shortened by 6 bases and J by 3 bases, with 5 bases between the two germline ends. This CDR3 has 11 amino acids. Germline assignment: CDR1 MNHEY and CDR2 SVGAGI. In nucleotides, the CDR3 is TGTGCCAGCAGCAAGAAAGAGACCCAGTACTTC. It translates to CASSKKETQYF.

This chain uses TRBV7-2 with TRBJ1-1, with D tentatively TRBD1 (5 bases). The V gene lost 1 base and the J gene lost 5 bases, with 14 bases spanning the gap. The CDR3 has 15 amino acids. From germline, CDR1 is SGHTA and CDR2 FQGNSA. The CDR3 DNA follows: TGTGCCAGCAGCTTAGTGGCAGGGAGGGATACTGAAGCTTTCTTT. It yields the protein CASSLVAGRDTEAFF.